This T cell receptor (beta chain) was sequenced for a study of CD8+ T cells in alopecia areata. The V gene's germline CDR1 is SGHNT and CDR2 YYREEE (reference sequence). Trimming removed 4 bases at V and 2 bases at J, with 9 bases between. This CDR3 region has 13 residues. Lesional scalp punch biopsies and peripheral blood came from alopecia areata patients. With regard to this clone: Its specificity is unknown.

Study-level findings and limits: It was lesional scalp, especially alopecia totalis/universalis, that showed higher clonality than normal scalp. Besides other cells, scalp samples also yield sequences of resident alphabeta T cells from normal skin.

The sequencing template was cDNA reverse transcribed from extracted RNA. Some clones are missing from TCRdb's copy, which holds only in-frame ones; the method was immunoSEQ multiplex PCR. Of some 120,000 clones detected, 45% to 50% appear once; the ten largest clones hold roughly 10%. This chain uses TRBV5-4 with TRBJ2-5, with TRBD1 as a possible D gene (6 bases). The sequence was obtained from a human donor with alopecia areata. The sample consisted of NKG2D-low CD8+ T cells sorted from blood. The CDR3 region has the DNA TGTGCCAGCAGCGCAACAGGGCAAGAGACCCAGTACTTC. This sequence encodes CASSATGQETQYF.